The 20 T cell receptor beta chains presented below share a single source sample, sequenced in a study of shared clonotypes between healthy human individuals. Naive CD8 isolation took CD45RO-negative cells positively selected for CCR7 and excluded terminally differentiated effector memory CD45RA+ cells. Data came from immunoSEQ multiplex PCR; TCRdb stores just in-frame clones and leaves some out. Here the sample spans 2 million to 2.5 million clones, about 93% being singletons. The material sequenced was naive CD8+ T cells from PBMCs. These receptors came from a man between 18 and 29 years old in good health. Some clones in this sample may be carry-over from other donors' samples.

The rearrangement joins TRBV12-5 to TRBJ1-2, with TRBD1 matching 7 bases. CDR1 and CDR2 (germline): LGHNT, FRNRAP. The CDR3 consists of 14 residues. V dropped 7 bases and J dropped 1; count of bases not matched to a gene: 6. CDR3 DNA sequence: TGTGCTAGTGCCCCAACAGGGGTTAACTATGGCTACACCTTC. Its protein product is CASAPTGVNYGYTF. The full variable domain, with the rest looked up from reference TRBV12-5 and TRBJ1-2, is DARVTQTPRHKVTEMGQEVTMRCQPILGHNTVFWYRQTMMQGLELLAYFRNRAPLDDSGMPKDRFSAEMPDATLATLKIQPSEPRDSAVYFCASAPTGVNYGYTFGSGTRLTVV.

This chain connects TRBV28 to TRBJ1-4, with 8 bases fitting TRBD1. CDR1 and CDR2 (germline): MDHEN, SYDVKM. CDR3 size: 14 residues. The ends lost 6 bases at V and 8 bases at J; junction bases unmatched: 8. The CDR3 nucleotides are TGTGCCAGCAGAAATAGGGACAGGAGGGAAAAACTGTTTTTT. It is translated as CASRNRDRREKLFF. Full variable domain (outside the CDR3, taken from reference TRBV28 and TRBJ1-4): DVKVTQSSRYLVKRTGEKVFLECVQDMDHENMFWYRQDPGLGLRLIYFSYDVKMKEKGDIPEGYSVSREKKERFSLILESASTNQTSMYLCASRNRDRREKLFFGSGTQLSVL.

The V and J genes are TRBV7-9 and TRBJ2-1; 14 bases line up with TRBD2. Trimming cost V 5 bases and J 8 bases; bases outside gene matches: 5. The germline CDR1 and CDR2 sequences are SEHNR and FQNEAQ (reference sequence). This CDR3 has 15 amino acids. The CDR3 region is CASSQGLAGVYEQFF. The CDR3, as DNA: TGTGCCAGCAGCCAGGGACTAGCGGGAGTGTATGAGCAGTTCTTC.

DNA of the CDR3: TGTGCCAGCAGTTTAAGGCGGGACCACCCCTATGGCTACACCTTC. This gives the protein CASSLRRDHPYGYTF. The gene calls are TRBV28 and TRBJ1-2, with a tentative D call TRBD1 (5 bases). There are 15 residues in the CDR3. CDR1 and CDR2 from the germline V gene are MDHEN and SYDVKM. The V end lost 2 bases, the J end lost 4 bases, and 14 bases lay between the germline ends.

On this clone itself: Relative to the germline gene, one junction end is altered; a read error may explain this. The chain employs TRBV6-4 and TRBJ2-3, with a tentative D call TRBD2 (5 bases). CDR1 is MRHNA, CDR2 SNTAGT, per germline. There are 18 residues in the CDR3. The CDR3, as DNA: TGTGCCAGCAGTGGGAAGGACTCGTCGCCCCTGCCCCCAGATACGCAGTGTTTT. Protein product: CASSGKDSSPLPPDTQCF.

V usage is TRBV7-2 and J usage is TRBJ2-7, with 12 bases matching TRBD2. CDR1 and CDR2 (germline): SGHTA, FQGNSA. V lost 1 base, J lost 5 bases, and 12 bases stayed unmatched. The CDR3 runs to 18 residues. In nucleotides, the CDR3 is TGTGCCAGCAGCTTAGTTGTGACTAGCGGGAGAACTGGGGACGAGCAGTACTTC. This codes for CASSLVVTSGRTGDEQYF. Complete variable domain (other parts from reference TRBV7-2 and TRBJ2-7): GAGVSQSPSNKVTEKGKDVELRCDPISGHTALYWYRQSLGQGLEFLIYFQGNSAPDKSGLPSDRFSAERTGGSVSTLTIQRTQQEDSAVYLCASSLVVTSGRTGDEQYFGPGTRLTVT.

This clone occurred once. J is TRBJ2-7 and V is TRBV28; TRBD2 matches 10 bases. The V gene end was trimmed by 2 bases and the J gene end by 6 bases; junction bases not matched to a gene: 7. The CDR3 sequence is 15 residues long. CDR1 and CDR2 from the germline V gene are MDHEN and SYDVKM. CDR3 DNA sequence: TGTGCCAGCAGTTTAGTCCCTAGCGGGAGTCTCGAGCAGTACTTC. It translates to CASSLVPSGSLEQYF.

This CDR3 reads CASGLYQGAATEAFF. In DNA form, the CDR3 reads TGTGCTAGTGGTTTGTATCAGGGGGCGGCCACTGAAGCTTTCTTT. This chain uses TRBV12-5 with TRBJ1-1; 8 nucleotides align to TRBD1. The CDR3 totals 15 residues. J lost 4 bases, V lost 2 bases, and 6 bases had no gene match. Germline CDR1 is LGHNT and CDR2 is FRNRAP.

This rearrangement joins TRBV4-2 to TRBJ2-1; D is tentatively TRBD1 or TRBD2 (5 bases each). Germline V gene sequence: CDR1 LGHNA, CDR2 YNFKEQ. V shed 0 bases and J shed 5 bases, with 8 bases lying between them. The length of the CDR3 is 14 residues. The CDR3 DNA reads TGTGCCAGCAGCCAAGATCGAGGGGACAATGAGCAGTTCTTC. This sequence encodes CASSQDRGDNEQFF.

The chain is built from TRBV15 and TRBJ2-7; tentative D call: TRBD1 (6 bases). Looked up from germline, CDR1 is LNHNV and CDR2 is YYDKDF (reference sequence). The CDR3 runs to 16 residues. V gave up 1 base and J gave up 7 bases, with 20 bases separating them. Here the CDR3 reads CATSRARQESSGEQYF. The CDR3 region has the DNA TGTGCCACCAGCAGAGCTCGACAGGAATCCTCGGGGGAGCAGTACTTC.

Points on this clone: The sample holds other DNA sequences that translate to the same CDR3. V is TRBV5-1 and J is TRBJ1-1; 7 bases fit TRBD1. The CDR3 is made up of 14 amino acids. Germline V gives CDR1 SGHRS, CDR2 YFSETQ. Trimming removed 0 bases from V and 6 bases from J; junction bases left unmatched: 5. CDR3 in amino acids: CASSLGQGIAEAFF. The DNA for the CDR3 is TGCGCCAGCAGCTTGGGACAGGGAATCGCTGAAGCTTTCTTT.

This clone is classed as medium-sized. The gene calls are TRBV7-9 and TRBJ2-7; a weak D match, TRBD1 (6 bases). The CDR3 runs to 16 residues. CDR1 and CDR2 (germline): SEHNR, FQNEAQ (reference sequence). Trimming shortened V by 5 bases and J by 0 bases, and 17 bases separated the two germline ends. In nucleotides, the CDR3 is TGTGCCAGCAGCCCCAGGGGCGCAGAAAGCTCCTACGAGCAGTACTTC. It yields the protein CASSPRGAESSYEQYF.

The gene calls are TRBV7-3 and TRBJ2-1; TRBD2 agrees at 8 bases. V lost 0 bases, J lost 8 bases, and 3 bases stayed unmatched. Germline CDR1 reads SGHTA; CDR2 reads FQGTGA. CDR3 length equals 14 residues. CDR3 sequence reads: CASSLTSGVDEQFF. CDR3 nucleotides: TGTGCCAGCAGCTTAACTAGCGGGGTCGATGAGCAGTTCTTC. The full variable domain, in which reference TRBV7-3 and TRBJ2-1 provide the parts outside the CDR3, is GAGVSQTPSNKVTEKGKYVELRCDPISGHTALYWYRQSLGQGPEFLIYFQGTGAADDSGLPNDRFFAVRPEGSVSTLKIQRTERGDSAVYLCASSLTSGVDEQFFGPGTRLTVL.

The V call is TRBV29-1, the J call TRBJ2-1; 13 bases agree with TRBD2. With V trimmed by 1 base and J by 1 base, 7 bases remained unmatched. Per the germline V gene, CDR1 is SQVTM and CDR2 is ANQGSEA. The CDR3 contains 18 residues. CDR3 bases: TGCAGCGTTGAAGGACTAGCGGGAGGTTTGCGATCCTACAATGAGCAGTTCTTC. It is translated as CSVEGLAGGLRSYNEQFF.

This clone has only one observation. The gene calls are TRBV10-1 and TRBJ2-3; D perhaps matches TRBD1 (5 bases). Germline-derived CDR1 and CDR2 are WNHNN and SYGVQD (reference sequence). V lost 0 bases, J lost 6 bases, and 10 bases lay in between. The CDR3 is 14 residues long. The CDR3 nucleotides read TGCGCCAGCAGTGAGTCGACCAGGGTGGATACGCAGTATTTT. Translation gives CASSESTRVDTQYF.

The rearrangement uses TRBV27 and TRBJ1-5, with D maybe TRBD1 (5 bases). This CDR3 contains 16 residues. The V gene's germline CDR1 is MNHEY and CDR2 SMNVEV (reference sequence). The V end was cut by 5 bases, the J end by 0 bases, with 14 bases between. The CDR3 protein is CASSGRGSDSNQPQHF. DNA of the CDR3: TGTGCCAGCAGTGGGAGGGGTTCCGATAGCAATCAGCCCCAGCATTTT.

The chain links TRBV19 to TRBJ2-7; TRBD2 aligns across 11 bases. CDR3 length equals 14 residues. Looked up from germline, CDR1 is LNHDA and CDR2 is SQIVND (reference sequence). Losses at the gene ends were 5 bases for V and 3 bases for J; bases not matched to a gene: 3. This chain's CDR3 is CASSQTSGIYEQYF. The CDR3 DNA reads as TGTGCCAGTAGTCAGACTAGCGGGATCTACGAGCAGTACTTC.

The rearrangement links TRBV7-2 to TRBJ2-3; 10 positions match TRBD2. From germline, CDR1 is SGHTA and CDR2 FQGNSA. The CDR3 consists of 19 residues. J gave up 2 bases and V 3 bases, and 14 bases lay outside the gene matches. The CDR3 protein is CASSFRVLAGVPPTDTQYF. For the CDR3, the DNA is TGTGCCAGCAGCTTTCGGGTGCTAGCGGGAGTGCCCCCCACAGATACGCAGTATTTT.

The J gene is TRBJ2-5, the V gene TRBV6-5, with D possibly being TRBD2 (7 bases). V lost 8 bases, J lost 5 bases, and 18 bases lay in between. This CDR3 region has 14 residues. The germline V gene encodes CDR1 MNHEY and CDR2 SVGAGI. In DNA form, the CDR3 reads TGTGCCAGCCGTCAGGCGGGGGCTGGGGAGACCCAGTACTTC. Its protein product is CASRQAGAGETQYF.

This rearrangement joins TRBV9 to TRBJ1-2; TRBD1 matches at 7 bases. CDR1 SGDLS and CDR2 YYNGEE come from the germline V gene. The V segment lost 2 bases and the J segment 5 bases; nucleotides outside the gene matches: 15. The CDR3 loop spans 17 amino acids. This CDR3 reads CASSVRQGAPRPYGYTF. CDR3 bases: TGTGCCAGCAGCGTCCGACAGGGTGCCCCGCGACCTTATGGCTACACCTTC.